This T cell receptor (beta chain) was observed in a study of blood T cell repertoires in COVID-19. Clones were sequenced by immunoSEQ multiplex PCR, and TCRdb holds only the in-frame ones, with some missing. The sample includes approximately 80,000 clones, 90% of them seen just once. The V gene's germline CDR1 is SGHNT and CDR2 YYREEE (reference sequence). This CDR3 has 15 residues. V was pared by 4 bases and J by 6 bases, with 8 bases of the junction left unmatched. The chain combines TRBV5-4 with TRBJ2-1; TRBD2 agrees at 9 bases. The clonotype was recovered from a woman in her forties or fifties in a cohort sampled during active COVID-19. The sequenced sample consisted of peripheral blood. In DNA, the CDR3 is TGTGCCAGCAGCCTGGGACTAGCAATGACCAATGAGCAGTTCTTC. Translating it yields CASSLGLAMTNEQFF.